The clone carrying this T cell receptor beta chain was counted at least ten times. This CDR3 spans 17 amino acids. In germline, CDR1 is SGHRS, CDR2 YFSETQ. The ends were cut back, 1 base at V and 2 bases at J, with 19 bases in the middle. The data stem from a study of breast tumors, draining lymph nodes, adjacent tissues. In TCRdb, the multiplex PCR reads were re-called with MiXCR into one record per CDR3 protein. The sample yields approximately 130,000 distinct CDR3 sequences, around 20% seen once. Axillary draining lymph nodes of breast cancer patients supplied the node samples. J is TRBJ2-7 and V is TRBV5-1; tentative D call: TRBD2 (7 bases). Sequenced: axillary lymph node tissue. The clonotype was recovered from a female donor with breast cancer. Some clones in this sample may be carry-over from other donors' samples. In nucleotides, the CDR3 is TGCGCCAGCAGCTTGTGGGGGGGGGGCCTGAGTCCCTACGAGCAGTACTTC. It translates to CASSLWGGGLSPYEQYF. The full variable domain, in which reference TRBV5-1 and TRBJ2-7 provide the parts outside the CDR3, is KAGVTQTPRYLIKTRGQQVTLSCSPISGHRSVSWYQQTPGQGLQFLFEYFSETQRNKGNFPGRFSGRQFSNSRSEMNVSTLELGDSALYLCASSLWGGGLSPYEQYFGPGTRLTVT.